This is a list of T cell receptor beta chains from one sample in a study of OX40 agonist ivuxolimab in advanced cancers. Assay used: immunoSEQ multiplex PCR; TCRdb lists only in-frame clones, some missing. The sample has 60,000 to 95,000 clones; around nine tenths are singletons. The sequencing here drew on CD4+ or CD8+ T cells sorted from blood, taken in a trial of the OX40 agonist ivuxolimab. Every receptor here comes from an adult with an advanced solid tumor such as melanoma, head and neck, liver or kidney cancer. The CDR3 runs from the conserved cysteine through the conserved F or W. The D gene is left open where the match is weak. Expanded clones are given a class, and other clones once, few, many or no size at all.

j_call,v_call,clone_size,d_call,cdr3_nt,cdr3_aa
TRBJ2-5,TRBV30,.,.,TGTGCCTGGAGTGTCCTTGAGGAGACCCAGTACTTC,CAWSVLEETQYF
TRBJ2-7,TRBV29-1,.,.,TGCAGCGGACTGGTTGGAGGTATCGACGAGCAGTACTTC,CSGLVGGIDEQYF
TRBJ2-3,TRBV5-1,.,TRBD2,TGCGCCAGCAGCACTACTAGCGGGGGGAGCACAGATACGCAGTATTTT,CASSTTSGGSTDTQYF
TRBJ2-7,TRBV6-6,.,TRBD1,TGTGCCAGCACCCTAAGGGACAGGGAGGGCGAGCAGTACTTC,CASTLRDREGEQYF
TRBJ2-5,TRBV5-1,.,TRBD2,TGCGCCAGCAGCTACGGACTAGTGCAAGAGACCCAGTACTTC,CASSYGLVQETQYF
TRBJ2-7,TRBV30,.,.,TGTGCCTGGAGTGTAAACAGCTACGAGCAGTACTTC,CAWSVNSYEQYF
TRBJ2-5,TRBV6-1,.,.,TGTGCCAGCAGGGGAGATGGCGGGGAGACCCAGTACTTC,CASRGDGGETQYF
TRBJ1-2,TRBV2,once,TRBD1,TGTGCCAGCAGCGAATTACAGGGGGACATTGGTGGCTACACCTTC,CASSELQGDIGGYTF
TRBJ1-1,TRBV30,.,TRBD1,TGTGCCGGAGAACAGGGGGCGGTGGAAGCTTTCTTT,CAGEQGAVEAFF
TRBJ1-2,TRBV9,.,.,TGTGCCAGCAGCGTAGGAAAATGGGGCTACACCTTC,CASSVGKWGYTF
TRBJ2-3,TRBV5-1,.,.,TGCGCCAGCAGCTTGGAAGGGACAGATACGCAGTATTTT,CASSLEGTDTQYF
TRBJ2-5,TRBV6-1,.,.,TGTGCCAGCAGTGAAATGTGGACAGTACAAGAGACCCAGTACTTC,CASSEMWTVQETQYF
TRBJ1-1,TRBV5-4,few,.,TGTGCCAGCAGCTTGGATGGGGGACACACTGAAGCTTTCTTT,CASSLDGGHTEAFF
TRBJ2-2,TRBV18,once,.,TGTGCCAGCTCCGGCCTAGGAGGGGGCGACACCGGGGAGCTGTTTTTT,CASSGLGGGDTGELFF
TRBJ2-7,TRBV18,.,.,TGTGCCAGCTCAATCGGGGGGCTTGGGGAGCAGTACTTC,CASSIGGLGEQYF
TRBJ1-2,TRBV27,.,.,TGTGCCAGCAGCGTAAGAGGGGGGTCTGGCTACACCTTC,CASSVRGGSGYTF
TRBJ2-5,TRBV28,.,.,TGTGCCACCTCTGGATGGGTACAAGAGACCCAGTACTTC,CATSGWVQETQYF
TRBJ2-1,TRBV10-3,.,.,TGTGCCATCAAGAGGGGGGGGGACAATGAGCAGTTCTTC,CAIKRGGDNEQFF
TRBJ2-2,TRBV19,.,.,TGTGCCAGTACAAGAGGGCCGGGCACCGGGGAGCTGTTTTTT,CASTRGPGTGELFF
TRBJ2-7,TRBV7-9,once,TRBD1,TGTGCCAGCACTTGGGACAGGGTCTCCTACGAGCAGTACTTC,CASTWDRVSYEQYF